One and the same sample provided the 27 T cell receptor beta chains below, sequenced in a study of radiotherapy plus CTLA-4 blockade in lung cancer. Sequencing used immunoSEQ multiplex PCR; TCRdb keeps in-frame clones, though not all of them. The data contain 100,000 to 150,000 clones, 80% to 90% of them seen just once; the ten biggest clones take up roughly 6.9%. Sequencing used peripheral blood, obtained from a patient treated with radiotherapy plus ipilimumab. These receptor sequences come from a human donor with non-small cell lung cancer that progressed on radiotherapy plus ipilimumab.

This sequence joins TRBV30 and TRBJ1-1; the match to TRBD1 covers 7 bases. This CDR3 has 14 amino acids. The germline V gene encodes CDR1 GTSNPN and CDR2 SVGIG (reference sequence). V lost 3 bases, J lost 4 bases, and 8 bases stayed unmatched. Here the CDR3 DNA reads TGTGCCTGGAGGACACAGGGGATCGCCACTGAAGCTTTCTTT. It yields the protein CAWRTQGIATEAFF.

The chain combines TRBV6-1 with TRBJ1-2; D is uncertain. This CDR3 comprises 16 residues. V was trimmed by 3 bases and J by 6 bases, leaving 20 bases between them. The germline CDR1 and CDR2 sequences are MNHNS and SASEGT. The CDR3 DNA follows: TGTGCCAGCAGTGAGGGTGTCAGACCCATTCTGAATGGCTACACCTTC. This gives the protein CASSEGVRPILNGYTF.

V and J are TRBV11-3 and TRBJ1-2; 8 bases line up with TRBD1. The CDR3 has 16 residues. V lost 6 bases to trimming and J lost 2 bases; unmatched junction nucleotides: 11. In germline, CDR1 is SGHNT, CDR2 YENEEA. This CDR3 reads CASRQRTGLPNYGYTF. The CDR3 nucleotides read TGTGCCAGCAGGCAACGGACAGGGCTGCCAAACTATGGCTACACCTTC.

This chain connects TRBV11-3 to TRBJ2-7; 8 positions agree with TRBD2. The CDR3 totals 14 residues. Germline CDR1 reads SGHNT; CDR2 reads YENEEA. Germline trimming cut 2 bases from V and 7 bases from J; bases unmatched to any gene: 7. The CDR3 region is CASSLRRLAGEQYF. CDR3 coding DNA: TGTGCCAGCAGCTTAAGGAGGCTAGCGGGTGAGCAGTACTTC.

The J gene is TRBJ1-1, the V gene TRBV5-1, with D possibly being TRBD1 (5 bases). From germline, CDR1 is SGHRS and CDR2 YFSETQ. The V gene lost 4 bases and the J gene lost 1 base, with 11 bases spanning the gap. This CDR3 contains 14 residues. The CDR3 here is CASSERGSNTEAFF. CDR3 nucleotide sequence: TGCGCCAGCAGCGAACGGGGGTCGAACACTGAAGCTTTCTTT.

V gene TRBV27 combines with J gene TRBJ2-3, with a tentative D call TRBD2 (5 bases). Trimming took off 2 bases at V and 0 bases at J, with 6 bases between the two ends. The V gene's germline CDR1 is MNHEY and CDR2 SMNVEV (reference sequence). The CDR3 is made up of 14 amino acids. The CDR3 is CASSLTRSTDTQYF. CDR3 DNA: TGTGCCAGCAGTTTAACTAGGAGCACAGATACGCAGTATTTT.

The CDR3 DNA reads TGTGCCAGCAGTGAATTTGGGGCATACACTGAAGCTTTCTTT. Its protein product is CASSEFGAYTEAFF. The chain combines TRBV6-1 with TRBJ1-1, with a tentative D call TRBD1 (5 bases). V gave up 2 bases and J gave up 3 bases, with 10 bases separating them. This CDR3 is 14 amino acids long. Germline CDR1 is MNHNS and CDR2 is SASEGT.

The rearrangement uses TRBV18 and TRBJ1-3; D is unresolved. Germline V gene sequence: CDR1 KGHSH, CDR2 LQKENI. The CDR3 contains 18 residues. V was shortened by 6 bases and J by 0 bases, with 21 bases between the two germline ends. The CDR3 loop is CASSLISESLYSGNTIYF. The CDR3 DNA reads as TGTGCCAGCTCCCTTATCTCGGAATCGCTTTACTCTGGAAACACCATATATTTT. The full variable domain, completed using reference TRBV18 and TRBJ1-3, is NAGVMQNPRHLVRRRGQEARLRCSPMKGHSHVYWYRQLPEEGLKFMVYLQKENIIDESGMPKERFSAEFPKEGPSILRIQQVVRGDSAAYFCASSLISESLYSGNTIYFGEGSWLTVV.

This chain links TRBV6-1 with TRBJ2-3; 10 bases are a match to TRBD1. Germline assignment: CDR1 MNHNS and CDR2 SASEGT. V gave up 5 bases and J gave up 8 bases; unmatched junction bases: 7. This CDR3 has 14 residues. The CDR3 nucleotides read TGTGCCAGCAGTTCAGGGGACAGGGGAGCTACGCAGTATTTT. This codes for CASSSGDRGATQYF.

V is TRBV19 and J is TRBJ1-4; the D gene is possibly TRBD1 (6 bases). Looked up from germline, CDR1 is LNHDA and CDR2 is SQIVND (reference sequence). The ends were cut back, 6 bases at V and 3 bases at J, with 11 bases in the middle. The CDR3 contains 14 residues. The CDR3 DNA is TGTGCCAGTAGCGGGACACCTCCTAATGAAAAACTGTTTTTT. This gives the protein CASSGTPPNEKLFF.

This chain uses TRBV7-9 with TRBJ2-4; TRBD1 is a possible D gene (5 bases). V dropped 1 base and J dropped 2 bases, with 15 bases sitting between them. The CDR3 has 17 residues. The germline V gene encodes CDR1 SEHNR and CDR2 FQNEAQ (reference sequence). The chain's CDR3 is CASSLGGSRQTKNIQYF. The CDR3 DNA reads TGTGCCAGCAGCTTAGGGGGATCCCGACAGACCAAAAACATTCAGTACTTC.

This chain uses TRBV6-5 with TRBJ2-1; D call uncertain. The CDR3 contains 13 residues. Per the germline V gene, CDR1 is MNHEY and CDR2 is SVGAGI. The germline V and J ends were trimmed by 2 bases and 6 bases, with 8 bases remaining between them. The CDR3 reads CASSYLRGNEQFF. The DNA of the CDR3 is TGTGCCAGCAGTTACCTCCGAGGCAATGAGCAGTTCTTC.

The gene calls are TRBV7-6 and TRBJ2-7; 10 positions agree with TRBD1. Germline values: CDR1 SGHVS, CDR2 FNYEAQ. The CDR3 consists of 15 residues. Germline trimming cut 1 base from V and 4 bases from J; bases unmatched to any gene: 4. The CDR3 DNA reads TGTGCCAGCAGCTTAGGGGGGGACAGGGGTTACGAGCAGTACTTC. Protein sequence: CASSLGGDRGYEQYF.

The J gene is TRBJ2-4, the V gene TRBV6-5; possible D gene TRBD1, 5 bases. CDR1 and CDR2 from the germline V gene are MNHEY and SVGAGI. The CDR3 sequence is 16 residues long. The ends were cut back, 0 bases at V and 1 base at J, with 10 bases in the middle. The CDR3 loop reads CASSYSGRVAKNIQYF. The CDR3 DNA is TGTGCCAGCAGTTACTCGGGCAGGGTGGCCAAAAACATTCAGTACTTC.

The chain has TRBV6-5 and TRBJ2-7; TRBD2 matches at 7 bases. This CDR3 comprises 15 residues. The germline CDR1 and CDR2 sequences are MNHEY and SVGAGI. The V segment lost 7 bases and the J segment 1 base; nucleotides outside the gene matches: 10. In DNA, the CDR3 is TGTGCCAGCACCCAGACCCCTAGCGGATCCTACGAGCAGTACTTC. This translates into CASTQTPSGSYEQYF.

The sample holds one count of this clone. The chain couples TRBV5-1 to TRBJ2-2; 8 bases are a match to TRBD2. This CDR3 has 15 amino acids. Germline V gene lookup returns CDR1 SGHRS and CDR2 YFSETQ. Trimming cost V 3 bases and J 0 bases; bases outside gene matches: 1. In nucleotides, the CDR3 is TGCGCCAGCAGCTCGGGACTAGCGAACACCGGGGAGCTGTTTTTT. Its translation is CASSSGLANTGELFF.

The chain has TRBV9 and TRBJ2-7; D may be TRBD1 (6 bases). The CDR3 is 16 residues long. Trimming took off 0 bases at V and 5 bases at J, with 18 bases between the two ends. Germline values: CDR1 SGDLS, CDR2 YYNGEE. As DNA, the CDR3 is TGTGCCAGCAGCGTAGCTGTTAGCGAGGGACAAAACGAGCAGTACTTC. Amino acid sequence: CASSVAVSEGQNEQYF.

The chain combines TRBV4-1 with TRBJ1-5, with D possibly TRBD1 on 5 matching bases. The V gene lost 0 bases and the J gene lost 6 bases, with 12 bases spanning the gap. This CDR3 has 15 amino acids. The germline gives CDR1 MGHRA, CDR2 YSYEKL. The CDR3 spells CASSQDRGVRQPQHF. CDR3 sequence (DNA): TGCGCCAGCAGCCAAGATCGAGGGGTTCGTCAGCCCCAGCATTTT.

This clone was seen once. The J gene is TRBJ2-3, the V gene TRBV11-3; no reliable D call. This CDR3 is built from 14 residues. CDR1 is SGHNT, CDR2 YENEEA, per germline. Trimming left V 5 bases short and J 8 bases short, with 17 bases between. Here the CDR3 reads CASSKAPGSATQYF. The CDR3 nucleotides read TGTGCCAGCAGCAAAGCTCCCGGGTCCGCTACGCAGTATTTT.

This clone has more than one count but fewer than ten. The chain joins TRBV9 to TRBJ2-2; 8 bases match TRBD2. V dropped 3 bases and J dropped 4; count of bases not matched to a gene: 5. The CDR3 spans 15 residues. Germline V lookup: CDR1 SGDLS, CDR2 YYNGEE. The CDR3 region is CASSGGLGATGELFF. For the CDR3, the DNA is TGTGCCAGCAGCGGGGGACTAGGGGCCACCGGGGAGCTGTTTTTT.

The chain is built from TRBV7-2 and TRBJ1-5, with D unresolved. CDR1 is SGHTA, CDR2 FQGNSA, per germline. The CDR3 is made up of 14 amino acids. V shed 5 bases and J shed 9 bases, with 17 bases lying between them. The CDR3 here is CASSPRAIYMPQHF. The CDR3 DNA sequence: TGTGCCAGCAGCCCACGGGCAATTTATATGCCCCAGCATTTT.

This clone was seen just once. The chain uses TRBV6-1 and TRBJ2-1; 8 bases are a match to TRBD2. Trimming removed 2 bases from V and 4 bases from J; junction bases left unmatched: 7. The CDR3 totals 16 residues. Germline CDR1 MNHNS, CDR2 SASEGT. The CDR3: CASSEFPGGSYNEQFF. The CDR3 region has the DNA TGTGCCAGCAGTGAATTTCCGGGAGGGTCTTACAATGAGCAGTTCTTC.

Only a few counts were recorded for this clone. This chain connects TRBV18 to TRBJ2-7; D possibly corresponds to TRBD1 (6 bases). Germline CDR1 reads KGHSH; CDR2 reads LQKENI. This CDR3 spans 15 amino acids. The V gene lost 3 bases and the J gene lost 5 bases, with 17 bases spanning the gap. The CDR3 nucleotides read TGTGCCAGCTCACCCTCGCTGAACAGGGCCCACGAGCAGTACTTC. Its protein is CASSPSLNRAHEQYF.

A note on this clone: At one end, the junction sequence differs from germline, possibly due to a read error. This chain's CDR3 is CASSLEGSSQPQHF. The CDR3 region has the DNA TGCGCCAGCAGCTTGGAAGGCAGCAGTCAGCCCCAGCATTTT. The chain carries TRBV5-1 and TRBJ1-5; the D is unclear. CDR3 length: 14 amino acids. The germline CDR1 and CDR2 sequences are SGHRS and YFSETQ.

V is TRBV6-5 and J is TRBJ2-7; a weak D match, TRBD2 (5 bases). The CDR3 has 11 residues. V lost 3 bases and J 6 bases, leaving 6 bases between the germline ends. The germline V gene has CDR1 MNHEY and CDR2 SVGAGI. The CDR3 here is CASSYAGEQYF. Written as DNA, the CDR3 is TGTGCCAGCAGTTATGCGGGCGAGCAGTACTTC.

This rearrangement joins TRBV15 to TRBJ1-1; 8 nucleotides align to TRBD1. This CDR3 region has 15 residues. The germline V gene has CDR1 LNHNV and CDR2 YYDKDF (reference sequence). V was clipped by 8 bases and J by 5 bases; unmatched bases: 13. The CDR3 protein is CATSSPSGGRTEAFF. The CDR3 DNA is TGTGCCACCTCCAGTCCTTCAGGGGGCAGGACTGAAGCTTTCTTT.

The J gene is TRBJ2-7, the V gene TRBV5-6; D uncertain. V dropped 3 bases and J dropped 6 bases, with 7 bases sitting between them. This CDR3 is built from 11 residues. Germline CDR1 SGHDT, CDR2 YYEEEE. DNA for the CDR3: TGTGCCAGCAGCTCCCGGTTCGAGCAGTACTTC. Residues: CASSSRFEQYF.